This note documents a single T cell receptor beta chain sequence. Its antigen is unidentified. A multiplex PCR was run with 60 Vbeta primers and 13 Jbeta primers. Clones were read by immunoSEQ multiplex PCR, and TCRdb kept only the in-frame ones, dropping some. The data show over 80,000 clones, with 65% to 85% seen just once and 11% to 15% held by the top ten. The source of the sample is a study of cytomegalovirus exposure and HLA in healthy donors. Broader study findings: There were 150 to 200 TCR beta chains listed as cytomegalovirus-associated.

V lost 5 bases and J lost 9, with 17 bases in between. Germline V gene data show CDR1 as LGHNA and CDR2 as YSLEER. The CDR3 is made up of 14 amino acids. Sequencing was done on a sample of PBMCs. The rearrangement joins TRBV4-3 to TRBJ2-1, with a possible D match to TRBD2 (6 bases). This sequence was found in a woman in her seventies in good health and CMV-seropositive. The CDR3 region is CASSGGLMLSEQFF. In DNA, the CDR3 is TGCGCCAGCAGCGGCGGACTAATGCTGAGTGAGCAGTTCTTC.